This entry is about one T cell receptor (beta chain). This sample was taken from a study of blood T cell repertoires in COVID-19. TCRdb's copy holds only in-frame clones and misses some; the assay was immunoSEQ multiplex PCR. The data hold around 150,000 clones, with approximately 92% observed a single time. Sequencing used peripheral blood. This TCR derives from a woman in her forties or fifties with acute or convalescent COVID-19.

The CDR3 reads CASSLGVSGAEAFF. The CDR3 region has the DNA TGTGCCAGCAGCTTAGGGGTATCGGGAGCTGAAGCTTTCTTT. The rearrangement uses TRBV5-8 and TRBJ1-1, with a tentative D call TRBD1 (5 bases). Germline CDR1 is SGHTS and CDR2 is YDEGEE. The CDR3 consists of 14 residues. V lost 2 bases and J lost 6, with 14 bases in between.